The sequence of this T cell receptor (beta chain) was determined in a study of cytomegalovirus exposure and HLA in healthy donors. The V gene end was trimmed by 3 bases and the J gene end by 2 bases; junction bases not matched to a gene: 1. The germline V gene has CDR1 SEHNR and CDR2 FQNEAQ (reference sequence). This CDR3 is built from 15 residues. Concerning this clone itself: Its antigen is not known.

With 60 Vbeta and 13 Jbeta primers, the PCR was carried out. Sequencing used immunoSEQ multiplex PCR; TCRdb keeps in-frame clones, though not all of them. The sample carries under 250,000 clones, 60% to 80% recorded once. Overall study findings and caveats: The study labeled 150 to 200 TCR beta chains cytomegalovirus-associated. Under in vitro conditions, three CMV-associated chains were confirmed as specific for CMV antigens.

The sequence derives from a male donor in good health and CMV-seronegative. Sequenced material: PBMCs. The chain recombines TRBV7-9 with TRBJ1-3, with 10 bases aligning to TRBD1. CDR3: CASSFGTGAGNTIYF. For the CDR3, the DNA is TGTGCCAGCAGCTTTGGGACAGGGGCTGGAAACACCATATATTTT. Filled out from reference TRBV7-9 and TRBJ1-3, the complete variable domain reads DTGVSQNPRHKITKRGQNVTFRCDPISEHNRLYWYRQTLGQGPEFLTYFQNEAQLEKSRLLSDRFSAERPKGSFSTLEIQRTEQGDSAMYLCASSFGTGAGNTIYFGEGSWLTVV.